Here is one T cell receptor beta chain with its context. Its antigen is currently unknown. The isolated RNA, all of it, was reverse transcribed, so expressed TCRB transcripts were what got sequenced. The method was immunoSEQ multiplex PCR; TCRdb's version includes in-frame clones alone and lacks a portion of them. The profile covers 40,000 to 65,000 clones, with 55% to 75% appearing a single time and roughly 0.3% taken by the ten largest. These data are taken from a study of beta chain features in type 1 diabetes. Germline V gene sequence: CDR1 SGHDN, CDR2 FVKESK. The CDR3 loop spans 15 amino acids. V lost 2 bases to trimming and J lost 3 bases, with 11 bases between them. Study-wide results and caveats: In every one of the four CD4+ subsets, TCRB CDR3s were moderately but significantly shorter in Type 1 diabetes patients.

The chain joins TRBV14 to TRBJ2-1, with D unclear. The specimen sequenced was stem cell memory CD4+ T cells from blood. The origin of this receptor is a woman aged 25 to 39 with type 1 diabetes. CDR3 coding DNA: TGTGCCAGCAGCCAACTAGGTTCCCTCTACAATGAGCAGTTCTTC. Translation gives CASSQLGSLYNEQFF.